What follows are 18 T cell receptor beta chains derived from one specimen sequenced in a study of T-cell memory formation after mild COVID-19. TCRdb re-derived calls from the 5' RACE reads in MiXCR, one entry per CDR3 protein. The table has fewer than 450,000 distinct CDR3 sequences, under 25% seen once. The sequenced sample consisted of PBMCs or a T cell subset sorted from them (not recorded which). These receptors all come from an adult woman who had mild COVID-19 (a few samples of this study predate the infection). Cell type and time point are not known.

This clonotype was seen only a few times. Written as DNA, the CDR3 is TGTGCCAGCAGCGCAGGGGGCGCGGGTATTAGCAATCAGCCCCAGCATTTT. Translation: CASSAGGAGISNQPQHF. The V gene is TRBV7-8, the J gene TRBJ1-5, with 8 bases fitting TRBD1. The germline gives CDR1 SGHVS, CDR2 FQNEAQ. Losses at the gene ends were 5 bases for V and 0 bases for J; bases not matched to a gene: 9. This CDR3 region has 17 residues.

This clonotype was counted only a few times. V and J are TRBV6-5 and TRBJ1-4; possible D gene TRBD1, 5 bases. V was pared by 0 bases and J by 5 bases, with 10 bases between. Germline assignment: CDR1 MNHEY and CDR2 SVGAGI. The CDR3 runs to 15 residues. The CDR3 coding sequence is TGTGCCAGCAGTTACTCGAGGAGGACAAATGAAAAACTGTTTTTT. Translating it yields CASSYSRRTNEKLFF.

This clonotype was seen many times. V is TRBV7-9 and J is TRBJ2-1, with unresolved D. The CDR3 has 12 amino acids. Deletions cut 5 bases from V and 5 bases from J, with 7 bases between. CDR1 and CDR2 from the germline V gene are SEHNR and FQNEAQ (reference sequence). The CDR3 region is CASSQDHNEQFF. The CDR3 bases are TGTGCCAGCAGCCAGGATCACAATGAGCAGTTCTTC.

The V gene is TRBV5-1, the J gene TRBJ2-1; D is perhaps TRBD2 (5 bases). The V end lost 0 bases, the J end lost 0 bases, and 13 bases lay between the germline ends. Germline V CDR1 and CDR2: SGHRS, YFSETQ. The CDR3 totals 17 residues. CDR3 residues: CASSLAQRMSSYNEQFF. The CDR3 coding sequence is TGCGCCAGCAGCTTGGCACAGCGGATGAGCTCCTACAATGAGCAGTTCTTC.

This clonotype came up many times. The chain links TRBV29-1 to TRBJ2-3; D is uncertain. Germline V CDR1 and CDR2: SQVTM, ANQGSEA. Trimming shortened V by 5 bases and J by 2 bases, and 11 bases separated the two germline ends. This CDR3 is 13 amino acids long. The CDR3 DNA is TGCAGCGTTCGAGCGCCTTCCACAGATACGCAGTATTTT. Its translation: CSVRAPSTDTQYF.

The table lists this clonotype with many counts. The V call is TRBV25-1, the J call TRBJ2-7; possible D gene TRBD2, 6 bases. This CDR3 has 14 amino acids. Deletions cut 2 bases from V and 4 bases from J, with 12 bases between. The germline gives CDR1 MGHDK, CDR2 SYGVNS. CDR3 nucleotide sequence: TGTGCCAGCAGTGAAACCGGGACTTCTTACGAGCAGTACTTC. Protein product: CASSETGTSYEQYF.

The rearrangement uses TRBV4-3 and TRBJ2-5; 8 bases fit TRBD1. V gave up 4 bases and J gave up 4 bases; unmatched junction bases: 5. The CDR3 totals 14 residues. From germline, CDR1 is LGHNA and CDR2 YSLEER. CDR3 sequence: CASSLHRGTETQYF. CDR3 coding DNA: TGCGCCAGCAGCCTACACAGGGGGACAGAGACCCAGTACTTC.

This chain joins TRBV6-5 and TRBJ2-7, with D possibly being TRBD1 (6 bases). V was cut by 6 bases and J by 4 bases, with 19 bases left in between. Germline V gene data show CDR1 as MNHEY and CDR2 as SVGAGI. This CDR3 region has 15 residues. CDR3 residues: CASRPGDPRAYEQYF. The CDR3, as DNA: TGTGCCAGCAGGCCAGGGGACCCCAGGGCGTACGAGCAGTACTTC.

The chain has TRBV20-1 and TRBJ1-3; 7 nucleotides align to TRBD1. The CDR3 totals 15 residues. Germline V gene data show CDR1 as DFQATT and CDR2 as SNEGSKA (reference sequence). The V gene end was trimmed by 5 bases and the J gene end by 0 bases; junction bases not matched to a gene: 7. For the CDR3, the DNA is TGCAGTGCTTCGACAGGGCAAAGCTCTGGAAACACCATATATTTT. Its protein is CSASTGQSSGNTIYF.

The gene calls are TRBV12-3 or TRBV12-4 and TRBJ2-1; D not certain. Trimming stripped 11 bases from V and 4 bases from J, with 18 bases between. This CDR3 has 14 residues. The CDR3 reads CAVRLQESYNEQFF. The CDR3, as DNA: TGTGCCGTCCGGCTCCAGGAGAGTTACAATGAGCAGTTCTTC.

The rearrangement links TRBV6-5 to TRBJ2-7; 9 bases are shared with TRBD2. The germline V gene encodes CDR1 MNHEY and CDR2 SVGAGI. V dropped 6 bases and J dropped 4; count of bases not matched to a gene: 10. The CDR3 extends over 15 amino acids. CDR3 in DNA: TGTGCCAGCAGCCTTAGCGGGGGCCGCGAGTACGAGCAGTACTTC. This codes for CASSLSGGREYEQYF.

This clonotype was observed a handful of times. CDR3 DNA: TGTGCCAGCAGCTTTGCAGGGGGCACTGAAGCTTTCTTT. This translates into CASSFAGGTEAFF. This chain uses TRBV7-3 with TRBJ1-1, with 7 bases that match TRBD1. The CDR3 contains 13 residues. Looked up from germline, CDR1 is SGHTA and CDR2 is FQGTGA. Trimming removed 3 bases from V and 4 bases from J; junction bases left unmatched: 2.

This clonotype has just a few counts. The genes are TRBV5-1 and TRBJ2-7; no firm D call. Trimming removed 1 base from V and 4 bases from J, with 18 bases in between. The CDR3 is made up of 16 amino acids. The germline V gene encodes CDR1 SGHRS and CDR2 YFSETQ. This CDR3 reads CASSLMGGSSKYEQYF. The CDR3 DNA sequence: TGCGCCAGCAGCTTGATGGGCGGCTCTAGTAAGTACGAGCAGTACTTC.

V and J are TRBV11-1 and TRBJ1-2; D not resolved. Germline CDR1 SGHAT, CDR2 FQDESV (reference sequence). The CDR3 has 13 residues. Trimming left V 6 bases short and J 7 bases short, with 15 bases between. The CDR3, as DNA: TGTGCCAGCAGTCTCGACGCGGGTGGTGGCTACACCTTC. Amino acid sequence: CASSLDAGGGYTF.

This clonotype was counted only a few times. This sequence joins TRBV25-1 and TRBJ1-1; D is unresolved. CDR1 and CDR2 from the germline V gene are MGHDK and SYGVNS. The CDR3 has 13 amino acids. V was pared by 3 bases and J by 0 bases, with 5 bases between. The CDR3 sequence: CASSEVVNTEAFF. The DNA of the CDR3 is TGTGCCAGCAGTGAGGTTGTGAACACTGAAGCTTTCTTT.

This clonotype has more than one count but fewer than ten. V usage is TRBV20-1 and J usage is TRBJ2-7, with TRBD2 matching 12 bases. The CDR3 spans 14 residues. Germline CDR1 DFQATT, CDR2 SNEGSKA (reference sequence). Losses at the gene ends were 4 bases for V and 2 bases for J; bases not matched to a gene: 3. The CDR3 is CSAKTSGGPYEQYF. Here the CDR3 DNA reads TGCAGTGCTAAGACTAGCGGGGGACCCTACGAGCAGTACTTC.

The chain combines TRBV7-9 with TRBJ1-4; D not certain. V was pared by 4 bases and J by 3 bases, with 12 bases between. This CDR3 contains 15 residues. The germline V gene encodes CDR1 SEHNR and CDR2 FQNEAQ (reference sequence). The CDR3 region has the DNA TGTGCCAGCAGCTACTCGGGTCTGGCTAATGAAAAACTGTTTTTT. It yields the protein CASSYSGLANEKLFF.

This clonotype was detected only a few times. The CDR3 reads CSARPGAHRDTQYF. The CDR3 region has the DNA TGCAGTGCCCGACCGGGTGCGCACAGGGATACGCAGTATTTT. The chain employs TRBV20-1 and TRBJ2-3, with TRBD1 as a possible D gene (5 bases). V lost 6 bases to trimming and J lost 6 bases, with 19 bases between them. Germline CDR1 and CDR2: DFQATT and SNEGSKA (reference sequence). The CDR3 is 14 amino acids.